Presented here are 17 T cell receptor beta chains from one specimen sequenced in a study of blood T cell repertoires in COVID-19. TCRdb's table, derived via immunoSEQ multiplex PCR, lists solely in-frame clones and lacks some. The data contain about 50,000 clones, 70% to 80% of them seen just once; the ten biggest clones take up roughly 25%. Sequencing was carried out using peripheral blood. These receptor sequences come from a man in his sixties or seventies with acute or convalescent COVID-19.

This clone was seen more than once but under ten times. This chain joins TRBV5-1 and TRBJ2-3; 8 positions agree with TRBD2. The CDR3 has 13 amino acids. Per germline, CDR1 SGHRS and CDR2 YFSETQ. The junction had 4 bases not matched to a gene; V was cut back by 6 bases and J by 4 bases. CDR3 coding DNA: TGCGCCAGCACCCGGGGGGGCTCAGATACGCAGTATTTT. Its translation: CASTRGGSDTQYF.

The chain is built from TRBV5-4 and TRBJ1-2; TRBD1 agrees at 8 bases. The CDR3 is made up of 15 amino acids. Losses at the gene ends were 8 bases for V and 3 bases for J; bases not matched to a gene: 12. The germline gives CDR1 SGHNT, CDR2 YYREEE (reference sequence). The CDR3 DNA reads as TGTGCCAGTTCGGAGGGACAGGCGGGGGACTATGGCTACACCTTC. The encoded protein is CASSEGQAGDYGYTF. Combining the CDR3 with reference TRBV5-4 and TRBJ1-2 gives the whole variable domain ETGVTQSPTHLIKTRGQQVTLRCSSQSGHNTVSWYQQALGQGPQFIFQYYREEENGRGNFPPRFSGLQFPNYSSELNVNALELDDSALYLCASSEGQAGDYGYTFGSGTRLTVV.

In this sample, this clone turned up once. The chain combines TRBV29-1 with TRBJ2-1; 8 bases are a match to TRBD1. The germline V gene has CDR1 SQVTM and CDR2 ANQGSEA. This CDR3 has 13 amino acids. The V segment lost 6 bases and the J segment 7 bases; nucleotides outside the gene matches: 8. The CDR3 bases are TGCAGCGTCCCCTCAGGGGGCTATAATGAGCAGTTCTTC. Its protein is CSVPSGGYNEQFF.

This chain joins TRBV18 and TRBJ2-1; 10 nucleotides line up with TRBD2. The CDR3 contains 17 residues. V lost 0 bases to trimming and J lost 0 bases; unmatched junction nucleotides: 2. The germline V gene encodes CDR1 KGHSH and CDR2 LQKENI. CDR3 in DNA: TGTGCCAGCTCACCACCGAGCGGGGGGGCCTCCTACAATGAGCAGTTCTTC. It translates to CASSPPSGGASYNEQFF.

The V gene is TRBV2, the J gene TRBJ1-4; 9 nucleotides agree with TRBD1. Germline V gene data show CDR1 as SNHLY and CDR2 as FYNNEI. With 7 bases clipped from V and 8 bases from J, the junction kept 11 bases outside the gene matches. The CDR3 extends over 15 amino acids. The CDR3 reads CASNLQTGGREKLFF. The CDR3 DNA is TGTGCCAGCAATCTACAGACAGGGGGGCGAGAAAAACTGTTTTTT.

V is TRBV6-5 and J is TRBJ2-3, with 8 bases lining up with TRBD1. This CDR3 spans 15 amino acids. V lost 4 bases to trimming and J lost 3 bases; unmatched junction nucleotides: 6. CDR1 and CDR2 from the germline V gene are MNHEY and SVGAGI. The chain's CDR3 is CASSSGQGGTDTQYF. The CDR3 nucleotides are TGTGCCAGCAGTTCTGGACAGGGCGGGACAGATACGCAGTATTTT.

V gene TRBV5-5 combines with J gene TRBJ2-7; D not certain. V was pared by 0 bases and J by 2 bases, with 9 bases between. The CDR3 loop spans 14 amino acids. Germline loops: CDR1 SGHKS, CDR2 YYEKEE (reference sequence). The CDR3 bases are TGTGCCAGCAGCTTGGACAGTAGAGCCTACGAGCAGTACTTC. Encoded protein: CASSLDSRAYEQYF.

This chain's CDR3 is CASSIDKRGSPLHF. The CDR3 region has the DNA TGTGCCAGTAGTATCGACAAACGGGGTTCACCCCTCCACTTT. The chain employs TRBV19 and TRBJ1-6; D is unclear. Looked up from germline, CDR1 is LNHDA and CDR2 is SQIVND (reference sequence). The CDR3 consists of 14 residues. Deletions cut 3 bases from V and 9 bases from J, with 12 bases between. Full variable domain (remainder filled in from reference TRBV19 and TRBJ1-6): DGGITQSPKYLFRKEGQNVTLSCEQNLNHDAMYWYRQDPGQGLRLIYYSQIVNDFQKGDIAEGYSVSREKKESFPLTVTSAQKNPTAFYLCASSIDKRGSPLHFGNGTRLTVT.

The chain joins TRBV12-3 or TRBV12-4 to TRBJ1-1; D perhaps matches TRBD1 (6 bases). CDR3 length: 12 amino acids. V lost 6 bases and J lost 6, with 11 bases in between. The CDR3 is CASSKKGAEAFF. CDR3 DNA: TGTGCCAGCAGCAAGAAGGGGGCTGAAGCTTTCTTT.

The rearrangement joins TRBV30 to TRBJ1-3; TRBD1 matches at 9 bases. After removal of 8 bases from V and 2 bases from J, the junction contained 7 bases not matched to a gene. The CDR3 sequence is 14 residues long. Germline loops: CDR1 GTSNPN, CDR2 SVGIG (reference sequence). The CDR3 DNA follows: TGTGCCGCGGACAGGGGAGTGACTGGAAACACCATATATTTT. Translated: CAADRGVTGNTIYF.

V and J are TRBV7-6 and TRBJ1-5; maybe TRBD1 (5 bases). The CDR3 contains 15 residues. Germline CDR1 and CDR2: SGHVS and FNYEAQ. V was pared by 0 bases and J by 0 bases, with 6 bases between. CDR3 sequence (DNA): TGTGCCAGCAGCTTAGCCAGGGATAGCAATCAGCCCCAGCATTTT. Protein sequence: CASSLARDSNQPQHF.

The rearrangement uses TRBV15 and TRBJ2-5; no clear D. From germline, CDR1 is LNHNV and CDR2 YYDKDF (reference sequence). V was pared by 0 bases and J by 5 bases, with 10 bases between. The CDR3 spans 14 residues. The CDR3 protein is CATSREKAGETQYF. CDR3 nucleotides: TGTGCCACCAGCAGAGAGAAGGCCGGGGAGACCCAGTACTTC.

This clone has just a few counts. This chain connects TRBV6-1 to TRBJ2-1, with D uncertain. Looked up from germline, CDR1 is MNHNS and CDR2 is SASEGT. The CDR3 length is 12 residues. Trimming took off 2 bases at V and 6 bases at J, with 5 bases between the two ends. The DNA for the CDR3 is TGTGCCAGCAGTGAATATCGCAATGAGCAGTTCTTC. Its translation is CASSEYRNEQFF.

The V gene is TRBV27, the J gene TRBJ1-1; D uncertain. The V gene lost 7 bases and the J gene lost 3 bases, with 18 bases spanning the gap. The CDR3 runs 15 residues. Germline V CDR1 and CDR2: MNHEY, SMNVEV (reference sequence). The chain's CDR3 is CASISSGILYTEAFF. CDR3 DNA: TGTGCCAGCATCTCCTCCGGGATACTCTACACTGAAGCTTTCTTT.

The J gene is TRBJ2-2, the V gene TRBV28, with D perhaps TRBD2 (5 bases). The length of the CDR3 is 14 residues. Trimming took off 2 bases at V and 6 bases at J, with 10 bases between the two ends. Germline lookup yields CDR1 MDHEN and CDR2 SYDVKM. CDR3 amino acids: CASSLPSLPGELFF. In nucleotides, the CDR3 is TGTGCCAGCAGTTTACCTAGCCTCCCCGGGGAGCTGTTTTTT.

The chain employs TRBV18 and TRBJ1-1; 10 bases are a match to TRBD1. The CDR3 runs to 16 residues. Germline V gene data show CDR1 as KGHSH and CDR2 as LQKENI. The J segment lost 1 base and the V segment lost 2 bases, leaving 4 bases of the junction unmatched. This chain's CDR3 is CASSPRTGGKNTEAFF. The CDR3 DNA reads TGTGCCAGCTCACCAAGGACAGGGGGAAAGAACACTGAAGCTTTCTTT.

This rearrangement joins TRBV5-1 to TRBJ2-3; TRBD2 matches at 12 bases. J lost 3 bases, V lost 4 bases, and 6 bases had no gene match. Germline-derived CDR1 and CDR2 are SGHRS and YFSETQ. The CDR3 is 16 residues long. The CDR3 nucleotides are TGCGCCAGCAGCGACACTAGCGGGGGGTTTACAGATACGCAGTATTTT. It specifies CASSDTSGGFTDTQYF. Together with reference TRBV5-1 and TRBJ2-3, the CDR3 gives the full variable domain: KAGVTQTPRYLIKTRGQQVTLSCSPISGHRSVSWYQQTPGQGLQFLFEYFSETQRNKGNFPGRFSGRQFSNSRSEMNVSTLELGDSALYLCASSDTSGGFTDTQYFGPGTRLTVL.